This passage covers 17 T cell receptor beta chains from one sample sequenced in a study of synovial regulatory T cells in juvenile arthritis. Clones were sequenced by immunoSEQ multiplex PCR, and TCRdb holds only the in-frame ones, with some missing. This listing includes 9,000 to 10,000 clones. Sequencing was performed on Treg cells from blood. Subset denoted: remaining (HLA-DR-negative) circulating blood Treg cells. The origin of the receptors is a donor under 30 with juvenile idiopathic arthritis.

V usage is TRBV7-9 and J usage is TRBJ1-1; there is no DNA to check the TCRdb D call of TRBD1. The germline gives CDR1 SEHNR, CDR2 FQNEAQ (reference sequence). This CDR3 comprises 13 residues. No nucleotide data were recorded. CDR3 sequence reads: CASSLHRDTEAFF.

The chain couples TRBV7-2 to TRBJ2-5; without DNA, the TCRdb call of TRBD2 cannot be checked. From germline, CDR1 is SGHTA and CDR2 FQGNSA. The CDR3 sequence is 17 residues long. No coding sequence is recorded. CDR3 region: CASSAGGSGGARETQYF.

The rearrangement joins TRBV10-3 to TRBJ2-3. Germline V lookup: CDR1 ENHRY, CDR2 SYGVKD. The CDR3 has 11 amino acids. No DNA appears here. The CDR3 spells CAISVGDTQYF.

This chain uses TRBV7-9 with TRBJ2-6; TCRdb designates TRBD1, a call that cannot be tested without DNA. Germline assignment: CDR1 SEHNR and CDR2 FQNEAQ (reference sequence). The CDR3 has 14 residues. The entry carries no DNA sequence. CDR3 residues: CASSATPGANVLTF.

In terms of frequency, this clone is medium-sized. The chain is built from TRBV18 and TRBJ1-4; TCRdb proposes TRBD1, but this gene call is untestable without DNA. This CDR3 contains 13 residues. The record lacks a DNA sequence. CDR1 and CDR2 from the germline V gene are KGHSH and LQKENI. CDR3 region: CASSPGQDEKLFF.

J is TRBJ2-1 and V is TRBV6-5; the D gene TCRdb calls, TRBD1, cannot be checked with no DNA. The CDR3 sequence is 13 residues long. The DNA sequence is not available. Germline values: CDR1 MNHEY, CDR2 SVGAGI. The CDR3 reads CASSEGTGNEQFF.

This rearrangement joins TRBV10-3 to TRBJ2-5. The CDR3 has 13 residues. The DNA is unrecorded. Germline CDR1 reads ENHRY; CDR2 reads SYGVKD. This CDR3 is CAIRAWGAETQYF.

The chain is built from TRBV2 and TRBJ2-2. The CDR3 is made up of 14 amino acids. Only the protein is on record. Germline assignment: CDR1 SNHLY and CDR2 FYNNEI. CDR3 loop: CASRGTGNTGELFF.

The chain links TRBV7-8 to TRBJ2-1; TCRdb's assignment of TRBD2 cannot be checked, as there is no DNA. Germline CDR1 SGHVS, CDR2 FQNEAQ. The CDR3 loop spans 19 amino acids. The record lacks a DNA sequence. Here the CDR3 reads CASSRPSGLAVSSYNEQFF.

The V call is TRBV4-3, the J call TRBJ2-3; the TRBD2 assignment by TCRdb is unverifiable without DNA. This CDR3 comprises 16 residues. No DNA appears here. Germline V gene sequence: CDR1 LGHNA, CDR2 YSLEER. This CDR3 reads CASSPGSASGRDTQYF.

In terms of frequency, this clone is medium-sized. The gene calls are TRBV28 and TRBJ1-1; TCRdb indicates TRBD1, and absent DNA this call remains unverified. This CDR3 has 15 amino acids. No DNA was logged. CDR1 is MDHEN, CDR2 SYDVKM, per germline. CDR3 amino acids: CASSFVGTANTEAFF.

This CDR3 is CASTQVGFYGYTF. This sequence joins TRBV5-1 and TRBJ1-2. The germline V gene has CDR1 SGHRS and CDR2 YFSETQ. This CDR3 contains 13 residues. No DNA sequence was recorded.

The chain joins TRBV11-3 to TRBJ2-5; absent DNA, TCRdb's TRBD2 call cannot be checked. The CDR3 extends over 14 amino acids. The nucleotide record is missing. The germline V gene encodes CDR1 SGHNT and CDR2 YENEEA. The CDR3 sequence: CASSAGGRQETQYF.

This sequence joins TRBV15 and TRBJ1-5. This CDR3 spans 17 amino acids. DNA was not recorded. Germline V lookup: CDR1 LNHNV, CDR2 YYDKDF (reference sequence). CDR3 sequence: CATSREIFRGSNQPQHF.

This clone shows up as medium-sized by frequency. The CDR3 sequence: CASSLSQGYQPQHF. The chain recombines TRBV7-2 with TRBJ1-5; TCRdb proposes TRBD1, but this gene call is untestable without DNA. There are 14 residues in the CDR3. DNA was not recorded. Germline-derived CDR1 and CDR2 are SGHTA and FQGNSA.

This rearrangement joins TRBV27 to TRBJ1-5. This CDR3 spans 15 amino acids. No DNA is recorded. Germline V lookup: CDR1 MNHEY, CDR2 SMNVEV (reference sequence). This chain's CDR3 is CASSPERTYNQPQHF.

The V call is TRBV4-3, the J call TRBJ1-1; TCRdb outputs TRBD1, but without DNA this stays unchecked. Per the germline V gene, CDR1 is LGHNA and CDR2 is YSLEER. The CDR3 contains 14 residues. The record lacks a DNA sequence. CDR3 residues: CASSLTLGDTEAFF.